The T cell receptor beta chain described here comes from a study of OX40 agonist ivuxolimab in advanced cancers. The wider study: Mean age approximately 61 years, range 23 to 79; roughly 80% male.

In regard to this clone: The antigen remains undetermined.

V gave up 1 base and J gave up 7 bases, with 7 bases separating them. Germline values: CDR1 SEHNR, CDR2 FQNEAQ (reference sequence). The CDR3 extends over 12 amino acids. Assay used: immunoSEQ multiplex PCR; TCRdb lists only in-frame clones, some missing. Of 14,000 or so clones listed, 93% were seen once; the top ten hold about 22%. Study findings and constraints: Expanded clones tended on average to be more numerous among CD8+ T cells than CD4+.

The genes are TRBV7-9 and TRBJ1-2, with D unresolved. The starting material was CD4+ or CD8+ T cells sorted from blood, obtained in a trial of the OX40 agonist ivuxolimab. The sequence came from an adult with an advanced solid tumor such as melanoma, head and neck, liver or kidney cancer. In DNA, the CDR3 is TGTGCCAGCAGCTTAGATGAGGGTGGCTACACCTTC. It encodes CASSLDEGGYTF.